This TCR beta chain was captured by sequencing in a study of T cells in tumors after PD-1 blockade. The assay was immunoSEQ multiplex PCR, and TCRdb's table has in-frame clones only and misses some. The table has about 20,000 clones, around 80% seen once. This clone was detected a few times. V gave up 10 bases and J gave up 5 bases, with 7 bases separating them. There are 9 residues in the CDR3. The germline V gene has CDR1 SGHKS and CDR2 YYEKEE (reference sequence). The sequence was collected from a human donor with basal cell carcinoma. The chain joins TRBV5-5 to TRBJ2-7, with D possibly matching TRBD1 (5 bases). The source material was PBMCs, sampled before anti-PD-1 treatment. This CDR3 is CAGADEQYF. CDR3 nucleotides: TGTGCCGGGGCAGACGAGCAGTACTTC.